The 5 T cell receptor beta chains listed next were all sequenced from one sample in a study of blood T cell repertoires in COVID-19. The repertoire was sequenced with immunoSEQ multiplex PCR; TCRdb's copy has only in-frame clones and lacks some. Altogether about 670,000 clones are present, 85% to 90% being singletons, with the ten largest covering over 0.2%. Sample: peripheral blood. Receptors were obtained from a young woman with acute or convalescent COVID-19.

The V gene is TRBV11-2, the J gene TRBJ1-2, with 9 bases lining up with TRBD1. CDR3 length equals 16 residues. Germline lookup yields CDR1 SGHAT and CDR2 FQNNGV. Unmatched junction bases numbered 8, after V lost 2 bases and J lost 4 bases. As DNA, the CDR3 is TGTGCCAGCAGCTTAAGGACAGGGGCGGTTAGCTATGGCTACACCTTC. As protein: CASSLRTGAVSYGYTF.

Here the CDR3 reads CASSFYSGAASYEQYF. CDR3 nucleotide sequence: TGTGCCAGCAGCTTTTATTCAGGGGCCGCCTCCTACGAGCAGTACTTC. V gene TRBV11-2 combines with J gene TRBJ2-7, with D perhaps matching TRBD1 (6 bases). The V and J ends lost 3 bases and 0 bases respectively, with 15 bases between them. The CDR3 spans 16 residues. CDR1 and CDR2 from the germline V gene are SGHAT and FQNNGV. The full variable domain, with the rest looked up from reference TRBV11-2 and TRBJ2-7, is EAGVAQSPRYKIIEKRQSVAFWCNPISGHATLYWYQQILGQGPKLLIQFQNNGVVDDSQLPKDRFSAERLKGVDSTLKIQPAKLEDSAVYLCASSFYSGAASYEQYFGPGTRLTVT.

Written as DNA, the CDR3 is TGTGCCAGTAGTATACAAACCCCAGGGTGGTCCTATGGCTACACCTTC. Protein product: CASSIQTPGWSYGYTF. V gene TRBV19 combines with J gene TRBJ1-2, with a weak D call TRBD1 (5 bases). CDR3 size: 16 residues. Between the trimmed V and J ends, which lost 2 bases and 4 bases, there was a span of 17 bases. Germline values: CDR1 LNHDA, CDR2 SQIVND (reference sequence).

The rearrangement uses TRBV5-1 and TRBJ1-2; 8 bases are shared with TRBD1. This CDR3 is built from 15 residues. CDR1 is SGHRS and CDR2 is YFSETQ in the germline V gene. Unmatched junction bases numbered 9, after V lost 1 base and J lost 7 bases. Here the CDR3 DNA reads TGCGCCAGCAGCTTGCATCTGACAGGGGAGGGTGGCTACACCTTC. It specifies CASSLHLTGEGGYTF.

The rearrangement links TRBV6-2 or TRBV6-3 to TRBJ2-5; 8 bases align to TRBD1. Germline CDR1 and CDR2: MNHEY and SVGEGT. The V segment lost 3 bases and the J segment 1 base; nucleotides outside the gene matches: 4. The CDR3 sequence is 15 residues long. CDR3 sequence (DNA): TGTGCCAGCAGTTATGGGGACAGGTCCCAAGAGACCCAGTACTTC. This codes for CASSYGDRSQETQYF.